These T cell receptor beta chains were read from a single sample in a study of OX40 agonist ivuxolimab in advanced cancers. Some clones are missing from TCRdb's copy, which holds only in-frame ones; the method was immunoSEQ multiplex PCR. The table shows under 80,000 clones, with about 90% occurring only once. Here the sequenced sample was CD4+ or CD8+ T cells sorted from blood, taken in a trial of the OX40 agonist ivuxolimab. These receptors originate from an adult with an advanced solid tumor such as melanoma, head and neck, liver or kidney cancer. Each CDR3 is given with its conserved first and last residue. The D gene is left open where the match is weak. A clone size is listed for some rows: how often the clone was seen (once, few, many), or a class if it is expanded.

j_gene: TRBJ2-3
d_gene: TRBD2
v_gene: TRBV7-3
abundance: .
CDR3aa: CASSLAGLSADTQYF
CDR3nt: TGTGCCAGCAGCTTAGCGGGACTAAGCGCAGATACGCAGTATTTT

j_gene: TRBJ2-7
d_gene: TRBD1
v_gene: TRBV6-1
abundance: .
CDR3aa: CASSRDRGGYEQYF
CDR3nt: TGTGCCAGCAGTCGGGACAGGGGGGGATACGAGCAGTACTTC

j_gene: TRBJ2-5
d_gene: TRBD2
v_gene: TRBV18
abundance: .
CDR3aa: CASSPAGEETQYF
CDR3nt: TGTGCCAGCTCACCCGCGGGGGAAGAGACCCAGTACTTC

j_gene: TRBJ2-2
d_gene: TRBD2
v_gene: TRBV19
abundance: .
CDR3aa: CASIPPRGAGELFF
CDR3nt: TGTGCCAGTATTCCACCTCGGGGGGCCGGGGAGCTGTTTTTT

j_gene: TRBJ2-1
d_gene: TRBD2
v_gene: TRBV10-3
abundance: .
CDR3aa: CAIRGTSGSSFHNEQFF
CDR3nt: TGTGCCATCCGGGGGACTAGCGGGAGCAGTTTCCACAATGAGCAGTTCTTC

j_gene: TRBJ1-2
d_gene: TRBD1
v_gene: TRBV6-5
abundance: .
CDR3aa: CASIRTGAGYTF
CDR3nt: TGTGCCAGCATCCGGACAGGAGCTGGCTACACCTTC

j_gene: TRBJ1-2
d_gene: .
v_gene: TRBV19
abundance: .
CDR3aa: CASNNGLNRGYGYTF
CDR3nt: TGTGCCAGTAATAATGGGTTGAACAGAGGCTATGGCTACACCTTC

j_gene: TRBJ2-3
d_gene: TRBD2
v_gene: TRBV7-2
abundance: .
CDR3aa: CASKRTSGGAFTDTQYF
CDR3nt: TGTGCCAGCAAACGGACTAGCGGGGGGGCCTTTACAGATACGCAGTATTTT

j_gene: TRBJ2-1
d_gene: .
v_gene: TRBV11-3
abundance: .
CDR3aa: CASSQRGMSYNEQFF
CDR3nt: TGTGCCAGCAGCCAACGGGGGATGTCCTACAATGAGCAGTTCTTC

j_gene: TRBJ2-2
d_gene: .
v_gene: TRBV5-6
abundance: .
CDR3aa: CASSPPFRGTGELFF
CDR3nt: TGTGCCAGCAGCCCGCCCTTTAGGGGGACCGGGGAGCTGTTTTTT

j_gene: TRBJ2-3
d_gene: TRBD1
v_gene: TRBV6-6
abundance: .
CDR3aa: CASSMTGNADTQYF
CDR3nt: TGTGCCAGCAGTATGACAGGGAACGCAGATACGCAGTATTTT

j_gene: TRBJ1-2
d_gene: .
v_gene: TRBV4-2
abundance: .
CDR3aa: CASSQVSGQGTVLDYGYTF
CDR3nt: TGTGCCAGCAGCCAAGTAAGCGGGCAGGGGACTGTCCTTGACTATGGCTACACCTTC

j_gene: TRBJ2-6
d_gene: .
v_gene: TRBV6-1
abundance: .
CDR3aa: CASSGGYSGANVLTF
CDR3nt: TGTGCCAGCAGTGGGGGCTACTCTGGGGCCAACGTCCTGACTTTC

j_gene: TRBJ1-5
d_gene: .
v_gene: TRBV19
abundance: .
CDR3aa: CASHTRESNQPQHF
CDR3nt: TGTGCCAGTCATACTCGGGAAAGCAATCAGCCCCAGCATTTT

j_gene: TRBJ1-4
d_gene: TRBD1
v_gene: TRBV28
abundance: few
CDR3aa: CASKGAPGDNEKLFF
CDR3nt: TGTGCCAGCAAGGGGGCCCCAGGGGATAATGAAAAACTGTTTTTT

j_gene: TRBJ2-1
d_gene: TRBD2
v_gene: TRBV10-1
abundance: .
CDR3aa: CASSERSLAGGRSSYNEQFF
CDR3nt: TGCGCCAGCAGTGAAAGAAGTCTAGCGGGAGGTCGGAGCTCCTACAATGAGCAGTTCTTC

j_gene: TRBJ2-5
d_gene: TRBD2
v_gene: TRBV5-1
abundance: .
CDR3aa: CASSLTSGGQETQYF
CDR3nt: TGCGCCAGCAGCTTAACTAGCGGGGGACAAGAGACCCAGTACTTC

j_gene: TRBJ2-3
d_gene: .
v_gene: TRBV5-6
abundance: .
CDR3aa: CASSLERAGNTDTQYF
CDR3nt: TGTGCCAGCAGCTTGGAGCGGGCGGGGAACACAGATACGCAGTATTTT

j_gene: TRBJ2-1
d_gene: .
v_gene: TRBV18
abundance: .
CDR3aa: CASSLQEDSYNEQFF
CDR3nt: TGTGCCAGCTCATTACAAGAGGACTCCTACAATGAGCAGTTCTTC

j_gene: TRBJ2-7
d_gene: TRBD1
v_gene: TRBV6-6
abundance: .
CDR3aa: CASSRDSPPYEQYF
CDR3nt: TGTGCCAGCAGCCGGGACAGCCCTCCCTACGAGCAGTACTTC

j_gene: TRBJ2-2
d_gene: .
v_gene: TRBV6-5
abundance: once
CDR3aa: CASSPHGANTGELFF
CDR3nt: TGTGCCAGCAGCCCCCACGGCGCGAACACCGGGGAGCTGTTTTTT

j_gene: TRBJ1-2
d_gene: TRBD1
v_gene: TRBV5-5
abundance: once
CDR3aa: CASSSGPGQGAGGYTF
CDR3nt: TGTGCCAGCAGCTCGGGCCCTGGCCAGGGGGCTGGTGGCTACACCTTC

j_gene: TRBJ1-2
d_gene: .
v_gene: TRBV5-6
abundance: few
CDR3aa: CASSWGGNPGYTF
CDR3nt: TGTGCCAGCAGCTGGGGGGGGAACCCTGGCTACACCTTC

j_gene: TRBJ2-1
d_gene: TRBD2
v_gene: TRBV5-1
abundance: .
CDR3aa: CASSFLAGADNEQFF
CDR3nt: TGCGCCAGCAGCTTCCTAGCGGGGGCCGACAATGAGCAGTTCTTC

j_gene: TRBJ2-1
d_gene: TRBD1
v_gene: TRBV30
abundance: .
CDR3aa: CAWSFTGTAIYNEQFF
CDR3nt: TGTGCCTGGAGTTTTACCGGGACAGCGATATACAATGAGCAGTTCTTC

j_gene: TRBJ2-1
d_gene: .
v_gene: TRBV5-4
abundance: .
CDR3aa: CASSFSGDSYNEQFF
CDR3nt: TGTGCCAGCAGCTTTAGCGGAGACTCCTACAATGAGCAGTTCTTC

j_gene: TRBJ1-1
d_gene: .
v_gene: TRBV19
abundance: .
CDR3aa: CASSPPQGPEAFF
CDR3nt: TGTGCCAGTAGCCCCCCACAGGGACCTGAAGCTTTCTTT

j_gene: TRBJ1-1
d_gene: .
v_gene: TRBV27
abundance: once
CDR3aa: CASRAGAFF
CDR3nt: TGTGCCAGCAGAGCGGGGGCCTTCTTT

j_gene: TRBJ1-5
d_gene: .
v_gene: TRBV5-1
abundance: .
CDR3aa: CASSLGAKPQHF
CDR3nt: TGCGCCAGCAGCTTGGGGGCCAAGCCCCAGCATTTT

j_gene: TRBJ2-2
d_gene: TRBD1
v_gene: TRBV9
abundance: .
CDR3aa: CASSATGVGELFF
CDR3nt: TGTGCCAGCAGCGCCACAGGGGTGGGGGAGCTGTTTTTT

j_gene: TRBJ2-1
d_gene: TRBD2
v_gene: TRBV4-3
abundance: few
CDR3aa: CASSRLTSGGADEQFF
CDR3nt: TGCGCCAGCAGCCGCCTTACTAGCGGGGGGGCCGATGAGCAGTTCTTC

j_gene: TRBJ2-5
d_gene: .
v_gene: TRBV28
abundance: once
CDR3aa: CASSLPLGEETQYF
CDR3nt: TGTGCCAGCAGTTTACCCCTAGGGGAGGAGACCCAGTACTTC

j_gene: TRBJ1-2
d_gene: .
v_gene: TRBV11-2
abundance: .
CDR3aa: CASSPEWSRAGYTF
CDR3nt: TGTGCCAGCAGCCCTGAATGGAGTAGGGCCGGCTACACCTTC

j_gene: TRBJ1-3
d_gene: .
v_gene: TRBV7-8
abundance: .
CDR3aa: CASSLKGGSGNTIYF
CDR3nt: TGTGCCAGCAGCTTAAAGGGGGGCTCTGGAAACACCATATATTTT

j_gene: TRBJ1-1
d_gene: .
v_gene: TRBV7-6
abundance: .
CDR3aa: CASSLTPPEAGTEAFF
CDR3nt: TGTGCCAGCAGCCTTACACCCCCCGAGGCCGGAACTGAAGCTTTCTTT

j_gene: TRBJ1-1
d_gene: .
v_gene: TRBV4-1
abundance: .
CDR3aa: CASSQDAGMNTEAFF
CDR3nt: TGCGCCAGCAGCCAAGATGCGGGGATGAACACTGAAGCTTTCTTT

j_gene: TRBJ1-2
d_gene: .
v_gene: TRBV4-1
abundance: .
CDR3aa: CASSPSRRDGYTF
CDR3nt: TGCGCCAGCAGCCCATCCCGGAGGGATGGCTACACCTTC

j_gene: TRBJ2-7
d_gene: TRBD2
v_gene: TRBV20-1
abundance: .
CDR3aa: CSGGEIYEQYF
CDR3nt: TGCAGCGGGGGGGAGATTTACGAGCAGTACTTC

j_gene: TRBJ2-2
d_gene: TRBD1
v_gene: TRBV5-4
abundance: .
CDR3aa: CASRFDRDIGELFF
CDR3nt: TGTGCCAGCAGGTTTGACAGGGATATCGGGGAGCTGTTTTTT

j_gene: TRBJ2-7
d_gene: TRBD2
v_gene: TRBV5-8
abundance: .
CDR3aa: CASSKGLALYEQYF
CDR3nt: TGTGCCAGCAGCAAGGGACTAGCCCTCTACGAGCAGTACTTC

j_gene: TRBJ2-7
d_gene: .
v_gene: TRBV7-2
abundance: .
CDR3aa: CASSLGWGSGEQYF
CDR3nt: TGTGCCAGCAGCTTAGGATGGGGGTCTGGCGAGCAGTACTTC

j_gene: TRBJ2-7
d_gene: .
v_gene: TRBV7-3
abundance: .
CDR3aa: CASSRAGTDYEQYF
CDR3nt: TGTGCCAGCAGCCGGGCCGGGACTGACTACGAGCAGTACTTC

j_gene: TRBJ2-3
d_gene: TRBD2
v_gene: TRBV7-6
abundance: .
CDR3aa: CASSPIGGAPQDTQYF
CDR3nt: TGTGCCAGCAGTCCTATCGGGGGGGCCCCCCAAGATACGCAGTATTTT

j_gene: TRBJ2-1
d_gene: .
v_gene: TRBV5-1
abundance: .
CDR3aa: CASSLVGGFSYNEQFF
CDR3nt: TGCGCCAGCAGCTTGGTTGGCGGGTTCTCCTACAATGAGCAGTTCTTC

j_gene: TRBJ1-1
d_gene: .
v_gene: TRBV27
abundance: .
CDR3aa: CASSFGLGTEAFF
CDR3nt: TGTGCCAGCAGTTTTGGTTTGGGGACTGAAGCTTTCTTT

j_gene: TRBJ2-3
d_gene: TRBD2
v_gene: TRBV4-3
abundance: .
CDR3aa: CASSQGAASGGVSDTQYF
CDR3nt: TGCGCCAGCAGCCAAGGAGCGGCTAGCGGGGGGGTTTCGGATACGCAGTATTTT

j_gene: TRBJ1-1
d_gene: .
v_gene: TRBV11-2
abundance: .
CDR3aa: CASSLGWGGTEAFF
CDR3nt: TGTGCCAGCAGCTTAGGTTGGGGAGGAACTGAAGCTTTCTTT

j_gene: TRBJ1-4
d_gene: TRBD1
v_gene: TRBV28
abundance: .
CDR3aa: CASSTRQGDEKLFF
CDR3nt: TGTGCCAGCAGTACTCGACAGGGGGATGAAAAACTGTTTTTT

j_gene: TRBJ1-6
d_gene: .
v_gene: TRBV5-1
abundance: once
CDR3aa: CASSLVGYSSPLHF
CDR3nt: TGCGCCAGCAGTTTGGTGGGGTATAGTTCACCCCTCCACTTT